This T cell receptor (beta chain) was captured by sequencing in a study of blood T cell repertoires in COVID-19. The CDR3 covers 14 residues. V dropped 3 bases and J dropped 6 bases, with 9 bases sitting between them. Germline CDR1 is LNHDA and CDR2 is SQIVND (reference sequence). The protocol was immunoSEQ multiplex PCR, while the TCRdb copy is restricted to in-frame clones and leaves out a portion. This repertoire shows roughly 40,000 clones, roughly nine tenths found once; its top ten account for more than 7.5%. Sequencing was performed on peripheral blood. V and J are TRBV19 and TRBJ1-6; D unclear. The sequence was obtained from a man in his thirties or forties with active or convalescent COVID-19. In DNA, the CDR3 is TGTGCCAGTAGTATCTCGGAGGGTAATTCACCCCTCCACTTT. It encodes CASSISEGNSPLHF.